This T cell receptor beta chain is drawn from a study of blood T cell repertoires in COVID-19. Study at large: In each case, the material was cDNA or gDNA derived from T cells, B-cell-depleted T cells, or PBMCs.

Everyone who took part was about 18 to 90 years old, and they came from about two dozen US areas. Participants' reported clinical history set cohort assignment. Deletions cut 1 base from V and 2 bases from J, with 8 bases between. The germline V gene has CDR1 SGHAT and CDR2 FQNNGV. The CDR3 is made up of 14 amino acids. Assay: immunoSEQ multiplex PCR; the TCRdb copy retains only in-frame clones and omits some. The profile covers about 240,000 clones, with approximately 90% appearing a single time and 8% to 10% taken by the ten largest. The chain uses TRBV11-2 and TRBJ1-2; D unclear. This clonotype was sampled from a man aged 35 to 55 who had recovered from COVID-19. Sequencing was done on a sample of PBMCs or T cells enriched from blood (not recorded which). CDR3 protein: CASSLGEQNYGYTF. In nucleotides, the CDR3 is TGTGCCAGCAGCTTAGGTGAACAGAACTATGGCTACACCTTC.